Each of the 30 T cell receptor beta chains below was sequenced from the same sample in a study of blood T cell repertoires in COVID-19. The assay was immunoSEQ multiplex PCR, and TCRdb's table has in-frame clones only and misses some. Here the sample spans about 180,000 clones, roughly 84% being singletons. Sequencing was performed on peripheral blood. These receptors all come from a woman in her fifties or sixties with acute or convalescent COVID-19.

This clone was seen a single time. The chain uses TRBV5-4 and TRBJ2-7, with D maybe TRBD2 (6 bases). V gave up 2 bases and J gave up 6 bases, with 9 bases separating them. CDR1 is SGHNT, CDR2 YYREEE, per germline (reference sequence). This CDR3 comprises 12 residues. CDR3 in DNA: TGTGCCAGCAGCTTCTTGCGGGGCGAGCAGTACTTC. Translating it yields CASSFLRGEQYF.

The chain carries TRBV27 and TRBJ1-5; D possibly corresponds to TRBD1 (5 bases). V was shortened by 5 bases and J by 5 bases, with 13 bases between the two germline ends. The CDR3 is made up of 14 amino acids. Per germline, CDR1 MNHEY and CDR2 SMNVEV (reference sequence). The CDR3 DNA is TGTGCCAGCAGTCCCCTCGGGGGTGATCAGCCCCAGCATTTT. This encodes CASSPLGGDQPQHF.

The table lists this clone with a count of one. The rearrangement links TRBV4-2 to TRBJ1-1; perhaps TRBD1 as D (5 bases). The CDR3 has 16 amino acids. V was clipped by 4 bases and J by 1 base, with 16 bases between them. CDR1 LGHNA and CDR2 YNFKEQ come from the germline V gene. As DNA, the CDR3 is TGTGCCAGCAGCCCTGGCGGGATGGGGACGAACACTGAAGCTTTCTTT. It specifies CASSPGGMGTNTEAFF.

The chain joins TRBV5-1 to TRBJ2-7; D might be TRBD2 (5 bases). Trimming took 0 bases from V and 3 from J, leaving 13 bases between them. The CDR3 sequence is 15 residues long. Germline CDR1 SGHRS, CDR2 YFSETQ. CDR3 sequence reads: CASSLAWRGIYEQYF. The CDR3 DNA is TGCGCCAGCAGCTTGGCCTGGAGAGGGATCTACGAGCAGTACTTC.

The chain joins TRBV7-8 to TRBJ1-1; D ambiguous. Germline CDR1 SGHVS, CDR2 FQNEAQ. V lost 5 bases to trimming and J lost 3 bases, with 10 bases between them. The length of the CDR3 is 13 residues. CDR3 protein: CASSRSGYTEAFF. The CDR3 DNA reads TGTGCCAGCAGCCGCTCGGGGTACACTGAAGCTTTCTTT. The full variable domain, rest sourced from reference TRBV7-8 and TRBJ1-1, is GAGVSQSPRYKVAKRGQDVALRCDPISGHVSLFWYQQALGQGPEFLTYFQNEAQLDKSGLPSDRFFAERPEGSVSTLKIQRTQQEDSAVYLCASSRSGYTEAFFGQGTRLTVV.

J is TRBJ1-6 and V is TRBV7-2; TRBD1 aligns across 7 bases. Trimming at V came to 6 bases and at J to 5 bases, leaving 13 bases not matched to a gene. The CDR3 sequence is 17 residues long. CDR1 is SGHTA, CDR2 FQGNSA, per germline. The CDR3 DNA follows: TGTGCCAGCAGGGGTGGGTATACAGGGGAGAATAATTCACCCCTCCACTTT. It specifies CASRGGYTGENNSPLHF.

The chain combines TRBV18 with TRBJ2-7; TRBD2 is a possible D gene (6 bases). Germline V gives CDR1 KGHSH, CDR2 LQKENI. The CDR3 length is 15 residues. Between the trimmed V and J ends, which lost 1 base and 5 bases, there was a span of 15 bases. CDR3 in DNA: TGTGCCAGCTCACCACTCGGCGGGGAACTGCACGAGCAGTACTTC. It encodes CASSPLGGELHEQYF.

V gene TRBV6-5 combines with J gene TRBJ2-7; a possible D gene is TRBD2 (5 bases). V lost 6 bases and J lost 0, with 15 bases in between. Per the germline V gene, CDR1 is MNHEY and CDR2 is SVGAGI. The CDR3 is 15 amino acids. CDR3 nucleotides: TGTGCCAGCAGCTCTGGCCGGGGTGTCTCCTACGAGCAGTACTTC. This encodes CASSSGRGVSYEQYF.

This clone showed up just a few times. This chain connects TRBV19 to TRBJ2-6, with 10 bases matching TRBD1. The germline gives CDR1 LNHDA, CDR2 SQIVND (reference sequence). This CDR3 has 18 residues. After removal of 4 bases from V and 4 bases from J, the junction contained 10 bases not matched to a gene. CDR3 loop: CASSTVRQGAGGANVLTF. As DNA, the CDR3 is TGTGCCAGTAGTACTGTTCGACAGGGGGCAGGAGGGGCCAACGTCCTGACTTTC.

The chain couples TRBV11-2 to TRBJ1-3; D ambiguous. V lost 7 bases and J lost 1, with 11 bases in between. The CDR3 has 14 residues. In germline, CDR1 is SGHAT, CDR2 FQNNGV. The CDR3 loop reads CASTPSPSGNTIYF. CDR3 in DNA: TGTGCCAGCACCCCTAGCCCATCTGGAAACACCATATATTTT.

This chain connects TRBV7-9 to TRBJ2-6; a weak D match, TRBD2 (6 bases). V lost 5 bases, J lost 2 bases, and 16 bases lay in between. Germline V CDR1 and CDR2: SEHNR, FQNEAQ (reference sequence). This CDR3 region has 17 residues. Here the CDR3 DNA reads TGTGCCAGCAGCGAGACTAGAGGGGTGGCTGGGGCCAACGTCCTGACTTTC. It encodes CASSETRGVAGANVLTF.

The V and J genes are TRBV28 and TRBJ2-3; 8 nucleotides align to TRBD2. The ends lost 5 bases at V and 2 bases at J; junction bases unmatched: 9. The V gene's germline CDR1 is MDHEN and CDR2 SYDVKM. The CDR3 runs 16 residues. DNA of the CDR3: TGTGCCAGCAGTGTAATAGCGGGGAGACCCACAGATACGCAGTATTTT. This gives the protein CASSVIAGRPTDTQYF.

J is TRBJ1-4 and V is TRBV18, with a weak D call TRBD1 (6 bases). The CDR3 totals 15 residues. V gave up 6 bases and J gave up 4 bases, with 15 bases separating them. Germline CDR1 reads KGHSH; CDR2 reads LQKENI. CDR3 sequence reads: CASSPPGTRNEKLFF. Written as DNA, the CDR3 is TGTGCCAGCTCGCCTCCCGGGACACGTAATGAAAAACTGTTTTTT.

The chain joins TRBV5-1 to TRBJ2-3; D is possibly TRBD1 (5 bases). CDR1 is SGHRS and CDR2 is YFSETQ in the germline V gene. Trimming left V 0 bases short and J 0 bases short, with 14 bases between. The CDR3 totals 17 residues. The chain's CDR3 is CASSLGGAISSTDTQYF. DNA of the CDR3: TGCGCCAGCAGCTTGGGTGGGGCAATCTCTAGCACAGATACGCAGTATTTT.

The CDR3 loop reads CASSKKTGKKTEAFF. Here the CDR3 DNA reads TGTGCCAGCAGCAAAAAAACAGGGAAAAAGACTGAAGCTTTCTTT. This chain joins TRBV21-1 and TRBJ1-1; the table's D gene call, TRBD1, was not cross checked with the DNA. TRBV21-1 is annotated as a pseudogene. CDR3 size: 15 residues.

The chain uses TRBV18 and TRBJ2-7; 10 bases line up with TRBD1. V dropped 5 bases and J dropped 0; count of bases not matched to a gene: 4. The CDR3 is 15 amino acids. CDR1 is KGHSH and CDR2 is LQKENI in the germline V gene. CDR3 sequence reads: CASSMTGGSSYEQYF. The DNA for the CDR3 is TGTGCCAGCTCAATGACAGGGGGCAGCTCCTACGAGCAGTACTTC.

This clone was seen only a few times. The chain joins TRBV27 to TRBJ2-2, with 8 positions matching TRBD1. The CDR3 contains 16 residues. Germline assignment: CDR1 MNHEY and CDR2 SMNVEV (reference sequence). The J segment lost 1 base and the V segment lost 5 bases, leaving 6 bases of the junction unmatched. The CDR3 sequence is CASSPWTGKNTGELFF. CDR3 coding DNA: TGTGCCAGCAGTCCCTGGACAGGGAAGAACACCGGGGAGCTGTTTTTT.

Worth noting for this clone: One junction end disagrees with the germline gene, perhaps due to a read error. The chain carries TRBV27 and TRBJ1-6, with 7 bases matching TRBD1. The CDR3 covers 16 residues. Germline CDR1 reads MNHEY; CDR2 reads SMNVEV (reference sequence). CDR3 nucleotides: TGTGCCAGCACTTTAATTTACAGGGGTGTAAATTCACCCCTCCACTTT. Protein product: CASTLIYRGVNSPLHF.

The chain has TRBV12-5 and TRBJ1-1, with D unclear. Between the trimmed V and J ends, which lost 2 bases and 0 bases, there was a span of 7 bases. Germline V gene data show CDR1 as LGHNT and CDR2 as FRNRAP. CDR3 length: 14 amino acids. CDR3 nucleotide sequence: TGTGCTAGTGGTTTGCACGAGTTGAACACTGAAGCTTTCTTT. Amino acid sequence: CASGLHELNTEAFF. The full variable domain, its missing parts supplied by reference TRBV12-5 and TRBJ1-1, is DARVTQTPRHKVTEMGQEVTMRCQPILGHNTVFWYRQTMMQGLELLAYFRNRAPLDDSGMPKDRFSAEMPDATLATLKIQPSEPRDSAVYFCASGLHELNTEAFFGQGTRLTVV.

The chain employs TRBV5-1 and TRBJ1-2; TRBD1 agrees at 9 bases. After removal of 4 bases from V and 5 bases from J, the junction contained 12 bases not matched to a gene. The CDR3 totals 16 residues. The germline CDR1 and CDR2 sequences are SGHRS and YFSETQ. CDR3 DNA sequence: TGCGCCAGCAGCCTCCGACAGGGGGGGAGCCTATATGGCTACACCTTC. The encoded protein is CASSLRQGGSLYGYTF. Full variable domain (missing parts from reference TRBV5-1 and TRBJ1-2): KAGVTQTPRYLIKTRGQQVTLSCSPISGHRSVSWYQQTPGQGLQFLFEYFSETQRNKGNFPGRFSGRQFSNSRSEMNVSTLELGDSALYLCASSLRQGGSLYGYTFGSGTRLTVV.

The CDR3 bases are TGTGCCAGCAGTTACTCGGCTAGCGGAGATACGCAGTATTTT. As protein: CASSYSASGDTQYF. This sequence joins TRBV6-2 or TRBV6-3 and TRBJ2-3, with 7 positions matching TRBD2. This CDR3 comprises 14 residues. CDR1 is MNHEY and CDR2 is SVGEGT in the germline V gene. The V segment lost 0 bases and the J segment 5 bases; nucleotides outside the gene matches: 2.

This clone has more than one count but fewer than ten. V and J are TRBV5-1 and TRBJ2-4, with a tentative D call TRBD2 (5 bases). CDR1 and CDR2 (germline): SGHRS, YFSETQ. V was cut by 4 bases and J by 5 bases, with 13 bases left in between. The CDR3 length is 14 residues. CDR3 coding DNA: TGCGCCAGCAGCGGCGGAGCGGACCAAAACATTCAGTACTTC. Protein: CASSGGADQNIQYF. The complete variable domain, with remaining parts taken from reference TRBV5-1 and TRBJ2-4, reads KAGVTQTPRYLIKTRGQQVTLSCSPISGHRSVSWYQQTPGQGLQFLFEYFSETQRNKGNFPGRFSGRQFSNSRSEMNVSTLELGDSALYLCASSGGADQNIQYFGAGTRLSVL.

The J gene is TRBJ1-2, the V gene TRBV6-6; unclear D gene. The CDR3 totals 15 residues. CDR1 and CDR2 (germline): MNHNY, SVGAGI (reference sequence). V lost 4 bases to trimming and J lost 1 base, with 13 bases between them. The CDR3 region has the DNA TGTGCCAGCAGTTCCTCGGGCCTTTTTAACTATGGCTACACCTTC. Protein product: CASSSSGLFNYGYTF.

The gene calls are TRBV5-5 and TRBJ2-3, with a possible D match to TRBD1 (5 bases). Germline-derived CDR1 and CDR2 are SGHKS and YYEKEE (reference sequence). The CDR3 is 16 residues long. The germline V and J ends were trimmed by 0 bases and 6 bases, with 17 bases remaining between them. For the CDR3, the DNA is TGTGCCAGCAGCTTGGCCGCCAGGGCCGTGGGGGATACGCAGTATTTT. Encoded protein: CASSLAARAVGDTQYF.

This chain joins TRBV2 and TRBJ1-2; the match to TRBD1 covers 7 bases. V lost 5 bases to trimming and J lost 7 bases; unmatched junction nucleotides: 13. The CDR3 loop spans 15 amino acids. CDR1 is SNHLY, CDR2 FYNNEI, per germline. CDR3 sequence reads: CASSKTETGNGGYTF. The CDR3 DNA follows: TGTGCCAGCAGTAAAACCGAGACAGGGAATGGTGGCTACACCTTC.

The rearrangement links TRBV12-3 or TRBV12-4 to TRBJ1-6, with a possible D match to TRBD1 (5 bases). The germline V and J ends were trimmed by 6 bases and 10 bases, with 13 bases remaining between them. This CDR3 contains 13 residues. The CDR3 DNA sequence: TGTGCCAGCAGAGACGAATCAGGGTCACCCCTCCACTTT. As protein: CASRDESGSPLHF.

V usage is TRBV3-1 (or the pseudogene TRBV3-2) and J usage is TRBJ2-7; TRBD2 matches 7 bases. The germline CDR1 and CDR2 sequences are LGHDT and YNNKEL (reference sequence). J gave up 3 bases and V 3 bases, and 2 bases lay outside the gene matches. This CDR3 has 13 residues. CDR3 sequence (DNA): TGTGCCAGCAGCCATGGGGGGGGCTACGAGCAGTACTTC. Encoded protein: CASSHGGGYEQYF.

The chain is built from TRBV19 and TRBJ2-7; TRBD1 is a possible D gene (6 bases). Trimming left V 1 base short and J 0 bases short, with 16 bases between. This CDR3 spans 17 amino acids. From germline, CDR1 is LNHDA and CDR2 SQIVND (reference sequence). CDR3 in amino acids: CASSIGFSAGVSYEQYF. The CDR3 DNA reads as TGTGCCAGTAGTATAGGATTTTCGGCAGGGGTCTCCTACGAGCAGTACTTC. The complete variable domain, with remaining parts taken from reference TRBV19 and TRBJ2-7, reads DGGITQSPKYLFRKEGQNVTLSCEQNLNHDAMYWYRQDPGQGLRLIYYSQIVNDFQKGDIAEGYSVSREKKESFPLTVTSAQKNPTAFYLCASSIGFSAGVSYEQYFGPGTRLTVT.

This clone was observed a single time. This rearrangement joins TRBV11-2 to TRBJ1-2; D call uncertain. Germline CDR1 is SGHAT and CDR2 is FQNNGV. The CDR3 sequence is 11 residues long. Trimming stripped 1 base from V and 7 bases from J, with 4 bases between. CDR3 sequence: CASSLGGGYTF. DNA for the CDR3: TGTGCCAGCAGCTTAGGAGGTGGCTACACCTTC. The full variable domain, with the rest looked up from reference TRBV11-2 and TRBJ1-2, is EAGVAQSPRYKIIEKRQSVAFWCNPISGHATLYWYQQILGQGPKLLIQFQNNGVVDDSQLPKDRFSAERLKGVDSTLKIQPAKLEDSAVYLCASSLGGGYTFGSGTRLTVV.

This chain connects TRBV6-6 to TRBJ1-2; possible D gene TRBD1, 5 bases. Per germline, CDR1 MNHNY and CDR2 SVGAGI (reference sequence). V was clipped by 7 bases and J by 5 bases, with 14 bases between them. The CDR3 loop spans 13 amino acids. CDR3 sequence: CASTETEYYGYTF. CDR3 in DNA: TGTGCCAGCACCGAGACAGAGTATTATGGCTACACCTTC.